Given below is one T cell receptor beta chain in context. As yet, its antigen is unknown. The germline gives CDR1 SGHKS, CDR2 YYEKEE (reference sequence). The CDR3 length is 16 residues. V was cut by 0 bases and J by 0 bases, with 7 bases left in between. This was the immunoSEQ version 4 assay in survey mode. The repertoire was sequenced with immunoSEQ multiplex PCR; TCRdb's copy has only in-frame clones and lacks some. This repertoire shows 35,000 to 40,000 clones, 87% found once; its top ten account for 1.3%. Cells were stimulated nonspecifically with anti-CD3/anti-CD28 magnetic beads. Responding CD4+ T cells were sorted by upregulation of both CD40 ligand and CD69. This entry comes from a study of persistence of HIV-infected CD4 T cells. Study-wide points: Compared with CD3/CD28-stimulated cells, CMV- and Gag-responding cells showed lower TCRbeta richness.

J is TRBJ2-6 and V is TRBV5-5; D is uncertain. This sample comprised CD4+ T cells sorted from PBMCs after roughly 17-hour stimulation, obtained from a patient who received antiretroviral therapy. The clonotype was recovered from an adult man with HIV who was CMV-seropositive. The CDR3 loop is CASSLGTLSGANVLTF. Written as DNA, the CDR3 is TGTGCCAGCAGCTTGGGGACCCTCTCTGGGGCCAACGTCCTGACTTTC.